The clone carrying this T cell receptor beta chain was detected once. There are 17 residues in the CDR3. Trimming took 1 base from V and 7 from J; bases not matched to a gene: 10. In germline, CDR1 is LGHDT, CDR2 YNNKEL (reference sequence). Profiled with immunoSEQ multiplex PCR; TCRdb holds only in-frame clones, not every one. The table has approximately 70,000 clones, 90% to 95% seen once; the top ten hold approximately 0.25%. Before the COVID-19 pandemic, during about 2011-2019, CD4+ T cells were taken from unexposed donors. These data originate in a study of CD4 T cells in relation to SARS-CoV-2 and coronaviruses.

This receptor was identified in a human donor in good health. Sequencing was done on a sample of naive CD4+ T cells from PBMCs. Documented subset: naive CD4+ T cells isolated by negative enrichment. This chain uses TRBV3-1 (or the pseudogene TRBV3-2) with TRBJ2-1, with 10 bases matching TRBD2. DNA for the CDR3: TGTGCCAGCAGCCAAGGGTTAAGTAGCGGGGGGTTTAATGAGCAGTTCTTC. It specifies CASSQGLSSGGFNEQFF.